The entry below gives a single T cell receptor beta chain sequence along with its context. Its binding antigen is unknown. Qualities for individual bases were not recorded, and no much larger clone is one base off. For CDR1 and CDR2, the germline V gene lists SNHLY and FYNNEI. The CDR3 runs 15 residues from the cysteine to the phenylalanine. The kept DNA is CDR3 alone, 45 bases in frame from the first base. The junction shows trimming of 0 bases on V and 3 bases on J, plus 11 bases between the germline ends. The sample comes from a study of graft-versus-host responses after intestinal transplantation (dated by TCRdb to the early 2020s). Looking at the study overall: Recipients received multivisceral, liver-intestinal, or isolated intestinal transplants. Of the approximately 24 intestinal transplant recipients enrolled in the cohort, one of whom was a retransplant, a few patients without pretransplant specimens were excluded. To identify alloreactive clones, pre-transplant mixed lymphocyte reaction products were sequenced and then compared with unstimulated pre-transplant donor and recipient T cells. After intestinal transplantation, graft-versus-host and host-versus-graft alloreactive T cell clones in the graft, circulation and bone marrow were tracked using bulk TCR-beta CDR3 sequencing. Samples from a few later patients were sequenced in-house on an Illumina MiSeq with MiXCR processing rather than by the commercial service. A peak of at least 4% donor T cells among recipient peripheral blood mononuclear cells was the definition used for donor T cell macrochimerism. All recipients received anti-thymocyte globulin induction followed by maintenance tacrolimus and steroids for approximately 3 years. Study-wide conclusions, independent of this receptor: GvH clones turned up in recipient bone marrow, with some appearing earlier in ileal mucosa or blood, a pattern consistent with an intestinal mucosal origin. High GvH to HvG T cell clonal ratios were observed in the allografts of patients with donor T cell macrochimerism. Conclusions were limited by the relatively low number and heterogeneity of intestinal transplant patients. Early after transplant, declines in HvG clones were associated with peak levels of circulating GvH clones.

Library preparation employed the immunoSEQ multiplex PCR assay. In most patients, genomic DNA was isolated using the Qiagen DNeasy Blood and Tissue Kit and sent frozen to Adaptive Biotechnologies for TCR sequencing. High-throughput TCR-beta CDR3 sequencing of genomic DNA from most patients was performed by Adaptive Biotechnologies. The source study handled its data this way. Adaptive's ImmunoSEQ software supplied the TCR sequencing data for around 19 patients, while MiXCR and VDJtools were used to process three other patients. To correct CD4 versus CD8 sorting errors, sequences present in both subsets at a frequency ratio below 5:1 were removed. CDR3 nucleotide sequences shared between donor and recipient were removed because their origin could not be assigned. To be classed as alloreactive, a clone needed at least 2-fold expansion over unstimulated cells and a minimum CFSE-low frequency of 0.002% (template counts) or 0.001% (read counts). Clones detected in sequenced pre-transplant spleen, lymph node, or MLR CFSE-low populations of the donor or recipient were defined as mappable. Cumulative frequency of alloreactive clones was calculated as a percentage of all sequences weighted by copy number. TCRdb mirrors the immuneACCESS table, restricted to in-frame sequences. Some clones are absent from its copies; in checked studies, under half trace to an unresolved V gene, and the reason for the others is unknown. V, J and clone size reflect that table, while D and trimming were determined from the DNA. Present in this sample are approximately 120,000 clones, over 85% of which were seen just once. The leading ten clones occupy around 0.16% of the sample.

The sample's time point label is to be understood as: cells obtained before transplantation from donor or recipient. CD3+CD4+ and CD3+CD8+ populations were FACS-sorted from unstimulated pre-transplant donor and recipient cells taken from spleen or lymph nodes. The receptor chain draws on TRBV2 and TRBJ1-2, and TRBD1 may be the D gene, going by 5 matching bases. This sequence originates from a human donor who received an intestinal transplant. This sample comprised unstimulated CD4+ T cells sorted from spleen or lymph node cells, obtained before intestinal transplant. DNA sequence: TGTGCCAGCAGTGAAGCGCTTCAGGGTGACTATGGCTACACCTTC. This gives the protein CASSEALQGDYGYTF.